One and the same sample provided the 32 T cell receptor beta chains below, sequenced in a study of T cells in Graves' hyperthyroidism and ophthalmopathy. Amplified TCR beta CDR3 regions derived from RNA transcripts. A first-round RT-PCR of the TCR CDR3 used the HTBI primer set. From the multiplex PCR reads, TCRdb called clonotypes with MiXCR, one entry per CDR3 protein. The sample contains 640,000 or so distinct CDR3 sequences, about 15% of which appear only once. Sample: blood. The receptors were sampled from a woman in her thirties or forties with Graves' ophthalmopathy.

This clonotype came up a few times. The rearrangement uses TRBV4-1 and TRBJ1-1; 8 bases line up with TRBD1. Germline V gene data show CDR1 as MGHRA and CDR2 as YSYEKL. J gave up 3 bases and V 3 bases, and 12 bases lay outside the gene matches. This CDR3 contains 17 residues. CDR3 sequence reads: CASSQGFGQGGDTEAFF. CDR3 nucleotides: TGCGCCAGCAGCCAGGGTTTCGGACAGGGAGGCGACACTGAAGCTTTCTTT.

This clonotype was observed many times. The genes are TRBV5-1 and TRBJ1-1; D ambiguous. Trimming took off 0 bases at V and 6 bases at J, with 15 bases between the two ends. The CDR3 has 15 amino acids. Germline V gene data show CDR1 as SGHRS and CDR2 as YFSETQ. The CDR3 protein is CASSLGSPSRPEAFF. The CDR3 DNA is TGCGCCAGCAGCTTGGGGTCACCGAGTCGTCCTGAAGCTTTCTTT. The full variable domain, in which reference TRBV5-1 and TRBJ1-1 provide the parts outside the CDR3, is KAGVTQTPRYLIKTRGQQVTLSCSPISGHRSVSWYQQTPGQGLQFLFEYFSETQRNKGNFPGRFSGRQFSNSRSEMNVSTLELGDSALYLCASSLGSPSRPEAFFGQGTRLTVV.

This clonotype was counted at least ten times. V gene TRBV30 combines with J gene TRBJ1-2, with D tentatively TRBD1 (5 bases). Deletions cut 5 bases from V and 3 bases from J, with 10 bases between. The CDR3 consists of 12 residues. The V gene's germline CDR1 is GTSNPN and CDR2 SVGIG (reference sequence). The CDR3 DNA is TGTGCCTGGGGAGACAGCTACTATGGCTACACCTTC. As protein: CAWGDSYYGYTF.

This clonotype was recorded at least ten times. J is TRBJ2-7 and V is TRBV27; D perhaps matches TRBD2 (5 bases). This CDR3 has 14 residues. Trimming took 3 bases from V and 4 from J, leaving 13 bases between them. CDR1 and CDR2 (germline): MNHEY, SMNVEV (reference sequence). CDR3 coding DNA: TGTGCCAGCAGTTTCGAGCGGAGAGGGTACGAGCAGTACTTC. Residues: CASSFERRGYEQYF.

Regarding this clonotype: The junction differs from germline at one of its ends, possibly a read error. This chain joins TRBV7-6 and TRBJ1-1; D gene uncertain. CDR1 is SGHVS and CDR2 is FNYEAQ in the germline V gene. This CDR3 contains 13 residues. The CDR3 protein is CASSLARNTGAFF. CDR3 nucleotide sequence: TGTGCCAGCAGCTTAGCCAGAAACACTGGAGCTTTCTTT.

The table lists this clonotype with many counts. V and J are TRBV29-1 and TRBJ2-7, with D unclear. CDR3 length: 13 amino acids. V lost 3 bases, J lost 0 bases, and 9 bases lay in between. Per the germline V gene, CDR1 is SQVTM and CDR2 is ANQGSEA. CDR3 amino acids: CSVDGPDSYEQYF. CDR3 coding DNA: TGCAGCGTTGACGGGCCCGACTCCTACGAGCAGTACTTC.

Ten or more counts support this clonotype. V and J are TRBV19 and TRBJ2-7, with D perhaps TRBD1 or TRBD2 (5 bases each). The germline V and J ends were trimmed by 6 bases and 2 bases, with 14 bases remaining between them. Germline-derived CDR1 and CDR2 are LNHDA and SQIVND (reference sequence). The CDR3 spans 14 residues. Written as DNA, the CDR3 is TGTGCCAGTAGCCCCAGTTGGGGGACCTACGAGCAGTACTTC. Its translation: CASSPSWGTYEQYF.

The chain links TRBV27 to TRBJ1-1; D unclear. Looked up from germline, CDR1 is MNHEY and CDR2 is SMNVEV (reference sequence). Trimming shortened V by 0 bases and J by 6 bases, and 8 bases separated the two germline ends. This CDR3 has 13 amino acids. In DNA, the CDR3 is TGTGCCAGCAGTTTATCAGGTAGTGCTGAAGCTTTCTTT. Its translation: CASSLSGSAEAFF.

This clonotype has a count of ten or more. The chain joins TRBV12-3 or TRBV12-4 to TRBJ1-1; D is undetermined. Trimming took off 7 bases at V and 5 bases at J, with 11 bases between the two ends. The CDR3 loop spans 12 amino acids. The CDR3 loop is CASTPRGTEAFF. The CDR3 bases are TGTGCCAGCACCCCGCGGGGAACTGAAGCTTTCTTT.

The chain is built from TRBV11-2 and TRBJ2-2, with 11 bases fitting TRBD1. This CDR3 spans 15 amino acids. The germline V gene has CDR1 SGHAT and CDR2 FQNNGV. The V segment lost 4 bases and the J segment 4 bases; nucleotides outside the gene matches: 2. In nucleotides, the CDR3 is TGTGCCAGCAGCTGGGACAGGGGGAGCACCGGGGAGCTGTTTTTT. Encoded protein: CASSWDRGSTGELFF.

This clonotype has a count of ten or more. Here the CDR3 DNA reads TGTGCTAGTGGTTTGGGACAGACTGAAGCTTTCTTT. Translated, it gives CASGLGQTEAFF. V gene TRBV12-5 combines with J gene TRBJ1-1; D might be TRBD1 (5 bases). Between the trimmed V and J ends, which lost 1 base and 5 bases, there was a span of 5 bases. The germline gives CDR1 LGHNT, CDR2 FRNRAP. The CDR3 runs 12 residues.

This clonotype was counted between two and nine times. The CDR3 region is CASSFERGRNTGELFF. In nucleotides, the CDR3 is TGTGCCAGCAGTTTTGAAAGGGGGAGGAACACCGGGGAGCTGTTTTTT. This rearrangement joins TRBV6-5 to TRBJ2-2, with a weak D call TRBD1 (6 bases). CDR1 and CDR2 (germline): MNHEY, SVGAGI. The CDR3 extends over 16 amino acids. Trimming took 4 bases from V and 1 from J, leaving 13 bases between them.

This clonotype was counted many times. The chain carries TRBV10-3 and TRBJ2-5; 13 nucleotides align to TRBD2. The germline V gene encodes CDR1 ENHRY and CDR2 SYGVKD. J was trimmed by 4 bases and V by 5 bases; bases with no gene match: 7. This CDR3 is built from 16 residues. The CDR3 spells CAISFGTSGKGETQYF. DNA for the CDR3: TGTGCCATCAGTTTCGGGACTAGCGGGAAGGGAGAGACCCAGTACTTC.

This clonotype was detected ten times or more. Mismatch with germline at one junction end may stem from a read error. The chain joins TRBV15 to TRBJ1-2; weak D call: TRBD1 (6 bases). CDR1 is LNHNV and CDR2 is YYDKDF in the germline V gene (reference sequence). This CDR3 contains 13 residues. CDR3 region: CATSPTGNYGCTF. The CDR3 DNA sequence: TGTGCCACCAGCCCGACAGGAAACTATGGCTGCACCTTC.

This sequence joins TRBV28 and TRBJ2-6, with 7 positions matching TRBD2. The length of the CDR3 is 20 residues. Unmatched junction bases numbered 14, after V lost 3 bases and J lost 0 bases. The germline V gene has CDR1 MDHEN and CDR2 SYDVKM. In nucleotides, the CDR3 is TGTGCCAGCAGTTTGGGTGGAATCGCGGGGGATGACTCTGGGGCCAACGTCCTGACTTTC. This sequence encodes CASSLGGIAGDDSGANVLTF. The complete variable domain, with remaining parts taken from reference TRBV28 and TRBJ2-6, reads DVKVTQSSRYLVKRTGEKVFLECVQDMDHENMFWYRQDPGLGLRLIYFSYDVKMKEKGDIPEGYSVSREKKERFSLILESASTNQTSMYLCASSLGGIAGDDSGANVLTFGAGSRLTVL.

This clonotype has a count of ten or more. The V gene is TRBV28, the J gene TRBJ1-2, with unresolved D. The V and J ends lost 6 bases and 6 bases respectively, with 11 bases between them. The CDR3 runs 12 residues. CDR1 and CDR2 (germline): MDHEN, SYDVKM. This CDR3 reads CASRRQDDGYTF. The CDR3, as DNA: TGTGCCAGCAGACGGCAGGACGATGGCTACACCTTC.

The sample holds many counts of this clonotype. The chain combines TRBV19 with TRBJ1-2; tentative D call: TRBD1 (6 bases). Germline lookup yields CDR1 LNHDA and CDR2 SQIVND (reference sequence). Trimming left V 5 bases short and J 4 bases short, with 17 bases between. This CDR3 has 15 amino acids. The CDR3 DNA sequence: TGTGCCAGTAGTCTGAACAGGGTATCCCGCTATGGCTACACCTTC. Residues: CASSLNRVSRYGYTF. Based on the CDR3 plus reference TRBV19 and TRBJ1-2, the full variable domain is DGGITQSPKYLFRKEGQNVTLSCEQNLNHDAMYWYRQDPGQGLRLIYYSQIVNDFQKGDIAEGYSVSREKKESFPLTVTSAQKNPTAFYLCASSLNRVSRYGYTFGSGTRLTVV.

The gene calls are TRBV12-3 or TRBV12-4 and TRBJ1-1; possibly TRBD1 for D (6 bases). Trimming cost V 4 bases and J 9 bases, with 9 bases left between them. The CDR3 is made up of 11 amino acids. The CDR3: CASSSTGQAFF. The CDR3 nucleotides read TGTGCCAGCAGTTCGACAGGACAAGCTTTCTTT.

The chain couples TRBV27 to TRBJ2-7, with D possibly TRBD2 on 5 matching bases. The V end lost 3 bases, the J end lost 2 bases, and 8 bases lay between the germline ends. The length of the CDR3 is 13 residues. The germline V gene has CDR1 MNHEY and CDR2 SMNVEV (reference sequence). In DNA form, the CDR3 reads TGTGCCAGCAGTTTGAAGACTACCTACGAGCAGTACTTC. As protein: CASSLKTTYEQYF.

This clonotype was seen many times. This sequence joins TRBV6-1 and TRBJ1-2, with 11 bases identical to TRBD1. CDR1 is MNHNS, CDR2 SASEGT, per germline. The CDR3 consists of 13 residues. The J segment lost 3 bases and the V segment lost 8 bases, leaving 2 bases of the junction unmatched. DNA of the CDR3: TGTGCCAGCGGGGACAGGGGGTACTATGGCTACACCTTC. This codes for CASGDRGYYGYTF.

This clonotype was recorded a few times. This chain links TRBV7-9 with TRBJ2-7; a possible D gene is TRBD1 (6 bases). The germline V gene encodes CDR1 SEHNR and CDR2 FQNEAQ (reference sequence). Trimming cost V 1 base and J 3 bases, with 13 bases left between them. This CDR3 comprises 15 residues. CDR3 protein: CASSLGQGIHYEQYF. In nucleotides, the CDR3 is TGTGCCAGCAGCTTAGGTCAGGGGATCCACTACGAGCAGTACTTC.

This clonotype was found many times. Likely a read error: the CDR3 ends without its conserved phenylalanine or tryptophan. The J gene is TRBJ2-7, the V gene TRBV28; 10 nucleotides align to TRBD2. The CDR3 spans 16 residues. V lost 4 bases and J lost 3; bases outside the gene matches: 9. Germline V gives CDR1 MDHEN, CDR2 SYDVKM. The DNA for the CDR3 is TGTGCCAGCAGTTCACAGAGAGCGGGAGGGGGCTACGAGCAGTACCTC. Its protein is CASSSQRAGGGYEQYL.

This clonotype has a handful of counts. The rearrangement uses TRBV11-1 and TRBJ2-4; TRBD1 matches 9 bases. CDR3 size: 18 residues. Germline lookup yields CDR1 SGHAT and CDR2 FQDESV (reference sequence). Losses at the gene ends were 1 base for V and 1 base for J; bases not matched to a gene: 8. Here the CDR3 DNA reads TGTGCCAGCAGCTTAGGCGACAGGGGGAGTTTGGCCAAAAACATTCAGTACTTC. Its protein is CASSLGDRGSLAKNIQYF.

CDR3 DNA sequence: TGTGCCAGCAGTTACTCACCTCCGGGACAGAGAGAGTACATTCAGTACTTC. Protein sequence: CASSYSPPGQREYIQYF. The chain links TRBV6-2 or TRBV6-3 to TRBJ2-4; 7 nucleotides agree with TRBD1. The CDR3 has 17 amino acids. CDR1 MNHEY and CDR2 SVGEGT come from the germline V gene. V shed 0 bases, J shed 8 bases, and the junction held 13 bases outside the gene matches.

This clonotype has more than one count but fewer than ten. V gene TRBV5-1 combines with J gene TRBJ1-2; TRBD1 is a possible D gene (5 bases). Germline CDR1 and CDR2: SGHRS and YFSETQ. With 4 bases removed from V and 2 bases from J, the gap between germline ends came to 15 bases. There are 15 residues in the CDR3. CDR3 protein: CASSVGDGQNYGYTF. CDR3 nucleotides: TGCGCCAGCAGCGTTGGGGACGGGCAAAACTATGGCTACACCTTC.

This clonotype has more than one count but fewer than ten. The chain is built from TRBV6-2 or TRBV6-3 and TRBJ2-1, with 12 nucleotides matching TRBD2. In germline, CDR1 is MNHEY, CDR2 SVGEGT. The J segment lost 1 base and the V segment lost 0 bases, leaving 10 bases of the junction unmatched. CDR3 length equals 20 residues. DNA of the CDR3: TGTGCCAGCAGTTACTCGACCTCAGGACTAGCGGGAATGTCCTACAATGAGCAGTTCTTC. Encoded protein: CASSYSTSGLAGMSYNEQFF.

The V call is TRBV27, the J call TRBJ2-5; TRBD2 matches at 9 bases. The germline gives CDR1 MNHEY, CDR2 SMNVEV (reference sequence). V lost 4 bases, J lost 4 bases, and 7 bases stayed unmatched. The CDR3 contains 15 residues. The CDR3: CASSSLREGSETQYF. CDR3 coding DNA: TGTGCCAGCAGTTCTTTGCGGGAGGGCTCAGAGACCCAGTACTTC.

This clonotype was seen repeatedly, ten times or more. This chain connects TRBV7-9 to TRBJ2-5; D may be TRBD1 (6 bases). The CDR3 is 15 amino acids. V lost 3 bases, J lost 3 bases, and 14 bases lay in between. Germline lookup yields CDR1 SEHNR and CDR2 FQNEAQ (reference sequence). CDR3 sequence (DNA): TGTGCCAGCAGCTTTCGTGGGGCAGGGGAAGAGACCCAGTACTTC. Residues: CASSFRGAGEETQYF.

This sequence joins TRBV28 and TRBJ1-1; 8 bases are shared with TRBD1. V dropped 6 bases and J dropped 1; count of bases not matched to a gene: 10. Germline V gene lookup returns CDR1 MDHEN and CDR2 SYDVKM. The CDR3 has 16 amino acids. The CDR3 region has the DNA TGTGCCAGCAGACGGACAGGGATATTAGGGAACACTGAAGCTTTCTTT. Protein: CASRRTGILGNTEAFF. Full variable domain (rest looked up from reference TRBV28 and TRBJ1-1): DVKVTQSSRYLVKRTGEKVFLECVQDMDHENMFWYRQDPGLGLRLIYFSYDVKMKEKGDIPEGYSVSREKKERFSLILESASTNQTSMYLCASRRTGILGNTEAFFGQGTRLTVV.

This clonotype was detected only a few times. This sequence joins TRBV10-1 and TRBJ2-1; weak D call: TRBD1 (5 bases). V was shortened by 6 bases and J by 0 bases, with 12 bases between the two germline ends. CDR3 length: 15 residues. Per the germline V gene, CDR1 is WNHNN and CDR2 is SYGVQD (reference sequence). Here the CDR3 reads CASSLQASSYNEQFF. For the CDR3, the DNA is TGCGCCAGCAGCCTACAGGCGAGCTCCTACAATGAGCAGTTCTTC.

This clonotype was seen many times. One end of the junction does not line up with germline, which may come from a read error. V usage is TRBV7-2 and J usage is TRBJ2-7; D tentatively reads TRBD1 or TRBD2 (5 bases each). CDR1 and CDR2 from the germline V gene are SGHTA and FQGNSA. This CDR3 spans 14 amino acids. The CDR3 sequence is CASSLEPGRGANAF. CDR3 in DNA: TGTGCCAGCAGCTTAGAACCGGGACGGGGAGCTAATGCCTTC.

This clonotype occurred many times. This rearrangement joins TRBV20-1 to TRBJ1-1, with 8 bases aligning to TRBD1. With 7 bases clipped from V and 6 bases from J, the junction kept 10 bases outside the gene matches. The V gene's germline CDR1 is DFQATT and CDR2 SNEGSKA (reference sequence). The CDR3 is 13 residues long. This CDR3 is CSGRGQVLPEAFF. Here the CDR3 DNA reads TGCAGTGGAAGGGGACAGGTACTCCCTGAAGCTTTCTTT.